This T cell receptor (beta chain) was profiled in a study of early T cells in non-severe SARS-CoV-2 infection. TCRdb redid the calling of the 5' RACE reads with MiXCR, one entry per CDR3 protein. The sample records about 76,000 distinct CDR3 sequences, 15% being singletons. The clonotype originates from an adult who was a healthcare worker with PCR-confirmed SARS-CoV-2 infection or an uninfected control (not recorded which). Sample: whole blood.

The CDR3 bases are TGTGCCAGCAGCCCTTTGAATAGCCCGAGGGCTATCTACGAGCAGTACTTC. Amino acid sequence: CASSPLNSPRAIYEQYF. J is TRBJ2-7 and V is TRBV5-6, with D possibly matching TRBD2 (5 bases). The CDR3 sequence is 17 residues long. Germline assignment: CDR1 SGHDT and CDR2 YYEEEE. V lost 4 bases and J 3 bases, leaving 23 bases between the germline ends. The complete variable domain, with remaining parts taken from reference TRBV5-6 and TRBJ2-7, reads DAGVTQSPTHLIKTRGQQVTLRCSPKSGHDTVSWYQQALGQGPQFIFQYYEEEERQRGNFPDRFSGHQFPNYSSELNVNALLLGDSALYLCASSPLNSPRAIYEQYFGPGTRLTVT.